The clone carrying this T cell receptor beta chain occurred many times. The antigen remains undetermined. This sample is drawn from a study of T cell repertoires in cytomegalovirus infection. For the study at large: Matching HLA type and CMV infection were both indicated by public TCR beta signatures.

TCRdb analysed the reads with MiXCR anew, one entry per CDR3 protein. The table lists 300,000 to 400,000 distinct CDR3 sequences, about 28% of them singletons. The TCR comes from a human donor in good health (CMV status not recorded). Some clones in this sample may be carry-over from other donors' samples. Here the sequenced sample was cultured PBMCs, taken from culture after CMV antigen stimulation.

CDR3 coding DNA: TGTGCCAGCAGCTCTCAAATGAACACTGAAGCTTTCTTT. Residues: CASSSQMNTEAFF. This rearrangement joins TRBV7-3 to TRBJ1-1; no clear D gene. Per the germline V gene, CDR1 is SGHTA and CDR2 is FQGTGA. V gave up 4 bases and J gave up 0 bases, with 6 bases separating them. CDR3 size: 13 residues.